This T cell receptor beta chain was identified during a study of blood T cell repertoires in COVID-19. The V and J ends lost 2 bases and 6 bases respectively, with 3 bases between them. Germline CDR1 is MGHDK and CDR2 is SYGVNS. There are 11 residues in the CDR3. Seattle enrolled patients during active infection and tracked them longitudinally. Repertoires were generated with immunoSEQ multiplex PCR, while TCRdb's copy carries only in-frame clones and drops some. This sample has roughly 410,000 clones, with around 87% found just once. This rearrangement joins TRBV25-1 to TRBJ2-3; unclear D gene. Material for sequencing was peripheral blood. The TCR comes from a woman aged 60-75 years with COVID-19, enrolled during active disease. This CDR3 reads CASSEGDTQYF. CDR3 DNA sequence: TGTGCCAGCAGTGAAGGCGATACGCAGTATTTT.